Reported below is one T cell receptor (beta chain). It lacks a known antigen. It has no much larger one-base neighbor in the sample; base qualities were not kept. Donors formed part of the validation cohort, which comprised 120 subjects and was distinct from the first cohort of some 700 subjects. The library was made by the immunoSEQ multiplex PCR assay. The original methods were these. A statistical classification framework was built to diagnose cytomegalovirus status from the catalog of TCR beta chain sequences. TCRdb took this table from immuneACCESS and kept in-frame rearrangements with V and J called. Such tables lack part of the clones; where checked against another copy, unresolved V genes explain under half of the gap, and the rest is unexplained. V, J and clone size derive from that table, while D and trimming were established from the DNA sequence. Recorded for this sample are fewer than 400,000 clones; 86% of them occurred a single time. The ten largest clones add up to 0.65% to 0.85% of the sample.

This sample is drawn from a study of cytomegalovirus exposure and HLA in healthy donors (dated by TCRdb to 2016 to 2017). Some background on the complete study: The 666 repertoires of the first cohort and the roughly 110 validation repertoires were produced on the same platform, according to a later analysis. The aim of the study was to test whether cataloging public T cell receptors could identify signatures of past pathogen exposure. In addition to the first cohort of several hundred subjects, a separate validation cohort of around 110 different subjects was used. The study combined high-throughput TCR immunosequencing, statistical association of individual TCRs with disease status, and machine learning to predict cytomegalovirus infection status. Study-level results and caveats: A few of the identified cytomegalovirus-associated TCR beta chains were confirmed in vitro to be specific for cytomegalovirus antigens. Most TCR sequences were observed very rarely across donors, whereas some public TCRs were present in many individuals. According to the authors, the approach could potentially be generalized to other disease states and immunological phenotypes. A later analysis had no HLA typing for the validation cohort, so co-occurrence there was scored across all 110 or so repertoires. A later analysis found that TCRs clustered in the first cohort also tended to co-occur in the 130 or so validation repertoires, with more than 90% of cluster scores above 0. The classifier was reported to diagnose cytomegalovirus status with high specificity and sensitivity in both the original and validation cohorts. A total of about 180 TCR beta chains were listed by the study as associated with cytomegalovirus.

Per the germline V gene (reference sequence), SEHNR is the CDR1 and FQNEAQ is the CDR2. The CDR3, cysteine through phenylalanine, is 14 amino acids long. Solely the CDR3 DNA is kept, with 42 bases framed from the first base. Deletion took 5 bases off V and 15 bases off J, with a span of 23 bases between the germline ends. The chain employs TRBV7-9 and TRBJ2-1; TRBD2 is a weak D gene call, 7 bases matching. The sequence was obtained from a young woman in good health and CMV-seronegative. Specimen: PBMCs. The bases are TGTGCCAGCAGCCCCACGCAGAGGGGGGGAAGGTGGTTCTTC. It translates as CASSPTQRGGRWFF.